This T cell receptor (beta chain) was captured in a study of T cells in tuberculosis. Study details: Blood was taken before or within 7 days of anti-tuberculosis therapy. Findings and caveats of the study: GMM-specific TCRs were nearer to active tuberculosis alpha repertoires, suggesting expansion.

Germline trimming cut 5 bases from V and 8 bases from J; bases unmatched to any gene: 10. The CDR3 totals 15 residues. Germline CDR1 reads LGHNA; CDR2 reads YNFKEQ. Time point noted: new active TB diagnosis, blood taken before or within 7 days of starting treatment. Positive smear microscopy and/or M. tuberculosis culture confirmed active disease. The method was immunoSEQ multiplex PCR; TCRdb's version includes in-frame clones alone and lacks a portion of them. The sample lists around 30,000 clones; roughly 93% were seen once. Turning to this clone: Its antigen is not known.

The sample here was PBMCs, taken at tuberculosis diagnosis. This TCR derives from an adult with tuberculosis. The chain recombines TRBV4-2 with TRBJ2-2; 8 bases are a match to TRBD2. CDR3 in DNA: TGTGCCAGCAGCTTGTCTACTAGCGGTCAGGGGGAGCTGTTTTTT. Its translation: CASSLSTSGQGELFF.